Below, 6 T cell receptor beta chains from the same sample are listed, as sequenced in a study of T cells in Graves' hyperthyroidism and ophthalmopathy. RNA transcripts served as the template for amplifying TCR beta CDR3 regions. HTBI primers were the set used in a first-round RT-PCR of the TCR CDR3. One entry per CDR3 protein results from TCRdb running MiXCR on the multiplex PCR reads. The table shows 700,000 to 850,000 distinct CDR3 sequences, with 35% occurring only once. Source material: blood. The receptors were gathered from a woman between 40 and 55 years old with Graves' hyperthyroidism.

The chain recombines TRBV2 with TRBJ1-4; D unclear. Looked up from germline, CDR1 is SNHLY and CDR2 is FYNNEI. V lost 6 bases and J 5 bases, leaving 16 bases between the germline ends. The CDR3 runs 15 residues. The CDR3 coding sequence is TGTGCCAGCAGCCAAGGAGCATCGGGAAATGAAAAACTGTTTTTT. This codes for CASSQGASGNEKLFF.

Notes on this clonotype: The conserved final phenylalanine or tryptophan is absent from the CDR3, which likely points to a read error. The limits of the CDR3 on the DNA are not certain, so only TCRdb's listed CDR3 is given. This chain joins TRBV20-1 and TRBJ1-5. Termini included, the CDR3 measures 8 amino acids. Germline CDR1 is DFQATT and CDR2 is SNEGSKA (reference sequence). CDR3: CSARAGLA.

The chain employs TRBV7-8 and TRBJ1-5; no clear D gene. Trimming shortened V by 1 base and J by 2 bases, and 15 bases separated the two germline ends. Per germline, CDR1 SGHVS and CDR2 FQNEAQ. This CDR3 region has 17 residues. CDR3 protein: CASSLENGKWGNQPQHF. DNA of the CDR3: TGTGCCAGCAGCTTAGAGAATGGAAAGTGGGGCAATCAGCCCCAGCATTTT.

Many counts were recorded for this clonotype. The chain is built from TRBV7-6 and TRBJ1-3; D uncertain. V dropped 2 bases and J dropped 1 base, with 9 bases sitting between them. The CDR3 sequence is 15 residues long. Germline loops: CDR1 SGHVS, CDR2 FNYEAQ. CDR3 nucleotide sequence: TGTGCCAGCAGCTTATTCCCGGGGTCTGGAAACACCATATATTTT. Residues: CASSLFPGSGNTIYF.

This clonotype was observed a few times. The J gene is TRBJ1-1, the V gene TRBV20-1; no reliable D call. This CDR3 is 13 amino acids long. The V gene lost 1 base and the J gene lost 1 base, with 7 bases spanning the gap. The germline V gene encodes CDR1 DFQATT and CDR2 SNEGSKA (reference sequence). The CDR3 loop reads CSARVYRNTEAFF. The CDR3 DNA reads TGCAGTGCTAGAGTATACCGGAACACTGAAGCTTTCTTT.

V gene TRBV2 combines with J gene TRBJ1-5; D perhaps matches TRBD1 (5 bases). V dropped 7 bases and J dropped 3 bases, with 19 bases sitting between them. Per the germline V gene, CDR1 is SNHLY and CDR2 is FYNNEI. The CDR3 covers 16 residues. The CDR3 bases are TGTGCCAGCATTTCGGGGCGAGTAGGGTCCAATCAGCCCCAGCATTTT. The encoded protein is CASISGRVGSNQPQHF.